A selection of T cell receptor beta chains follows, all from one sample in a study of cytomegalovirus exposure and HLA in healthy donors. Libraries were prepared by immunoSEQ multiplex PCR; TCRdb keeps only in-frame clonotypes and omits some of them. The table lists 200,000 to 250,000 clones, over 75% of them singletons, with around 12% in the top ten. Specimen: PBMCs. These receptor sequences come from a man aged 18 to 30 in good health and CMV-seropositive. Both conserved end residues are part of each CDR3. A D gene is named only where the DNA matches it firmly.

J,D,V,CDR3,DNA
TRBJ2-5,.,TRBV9,CASSVATGPQETQYF,TGTGCCAGCAGCGTAGCGACAGGACCCCAAGAGACCCAGTACTTC
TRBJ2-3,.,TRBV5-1,CASTMGGKDDTQYF,TGCGCCAGCACAATGGGAGGAAAAGACGATACGCAGTATTTT
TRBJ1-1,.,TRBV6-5,CASSYFRGGTEAFF,TGTGCCAGCAGTTACTTTCGGGGTGGCACTGAAGCTTTCTTT
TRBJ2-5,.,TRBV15,CATSSRIRETQYF,TGTGCCACCAGCAGCAGGATACGAGAGACCCAGTACTTC
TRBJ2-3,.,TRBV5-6,CASRRLGMQGSTDTQYF,TGTGCCAGCAGGCGACTTGGAATGCAGGGATCCACAGATACGCAGTATTTT
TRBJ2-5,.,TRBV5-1,CASAGFMGPEETQYF,TGCGCCAGCGCCGGTTTTATGGGACCTGAAGAGACCCAGTACTTC
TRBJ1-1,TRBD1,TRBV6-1,CASSEVGQGIAFF,TGTGCCAGCAGTGAAGTGGGACAGGGGATAGCTTTCTTT
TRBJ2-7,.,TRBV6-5,CASSYSSSGSYEQYF,TGTGCCAGCAGTTACTCGAGTAGCGGCTCCTACGAGCAGTACTTC
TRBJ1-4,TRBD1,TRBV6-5,CASKGTGWNEKLFF,TGTGCCAGCAAAGGGACAGGGTGGAATGAAAAACTGTTTTTT
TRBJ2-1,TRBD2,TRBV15,CATARLGGRDEQFF,TGTGCCACCGCGCGCCTTGGCGGGAGGGATGAGCAGTTCTTC